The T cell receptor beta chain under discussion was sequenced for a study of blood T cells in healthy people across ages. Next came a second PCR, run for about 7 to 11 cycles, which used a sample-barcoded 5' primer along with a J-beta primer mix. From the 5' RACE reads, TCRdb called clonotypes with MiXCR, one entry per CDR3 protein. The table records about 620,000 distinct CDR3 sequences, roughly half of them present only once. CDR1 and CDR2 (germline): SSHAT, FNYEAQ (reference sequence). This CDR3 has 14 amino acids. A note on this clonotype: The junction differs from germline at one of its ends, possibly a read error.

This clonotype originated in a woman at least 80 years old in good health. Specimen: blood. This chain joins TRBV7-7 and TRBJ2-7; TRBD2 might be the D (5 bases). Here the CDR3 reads CASSEGFGSYEQYF. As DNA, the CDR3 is TGTGCTAGCAGCGAGGGCTTTGGCTCCTACGAGCAGTACTTC.